This entry concerns a single T cell receptor (beta chain). No antigen is known for it. The data were taken from a study of glioma-infiltrating T cells. Whole-study context: Dexamethasone exposure before glioma surgery was limited to six or fewer days.

Amplification of TCR alpha and beta CDR3 regions from RNA used iRepertoire nested multiplex PCR. A single record per CDR3 protein comes from TCRdb applying MiXCR to the multiplex PCR reads. The profile shows 300,000 to 450,000 distinct CDR3 sequences, about two fifths of them singletons. Whole-study results and caveats: Non-neoplastic patients had below-expected tissue-blood divergence, while all gliomas exceeded expectation.

The sample comprised glioma tissue, nonneoplastic brain tissue, or PBMCs (not recorded which). The sequence was collected from a human donor with low-grade glioma or glioblastoma, undergoing nonglioma brain surgery, or in good health (not recorded which).

The CDR3 DNA reads as TGTGCCAGCAGCTCATTCTTCACAGGTGGCTACACCTTC. The encoded protein is CASSSFFTGGYTF. This sequence joins TRBV11-2 and TRBJ1-2, with a weak D call TRBD1 (5 bases). Trimming took 4 bases from V and 7 from J, leaving 13 bases between them. The CDR3 is 13 residues long. Per germline, CDR1 SGHAT and CDR2 FQNNGV. The entire variable domain, with the rest obtained from reference TRBV11-2 and TRBJ1-2, is as follows: EAGVAQSPRYKIIEKRQSVAFWCNPISGHATLYWYQQILGQGPKLLIQFQNNGVVDDSQLPKDRFSAERLKGVDSTLKIQPAKLEDSAVYLCASSSFFTGGYTFGSGTRLTVV.